The 7 T cell receptor beta chains below were found in one sample sequenced in a study of cytomegalovirus exposure and HLA in healthy donors. The PCR ran on 60 Vbeta and 13 Jbeta primers. Produced via immunoSEQ multiplex PCR; TCRdb's table is partial and in-frame only. The repertoire holds 150,000 to 200,000 clones, with around 83% as singletons. Material for sequencing was PBMCs. All receptors derive from a girl aged 2 to 10 in good health and CMV-seropositive.

The rearrangement uses TRBV28 and TRBJ2-6; 11 bases match TRBD1. The CDR3 runs to 17 residues. V trimming: 3 bases; J trimming: 2 bases; junction bases outside the gene matches: 3. The V gene's germline CDR1 is MDHEN and CDR2 SYDVKM. Here the CDR3 reads CASSFRDRGTGANVLTF. CDR3 coding DNA: TGTGCCAGCAGTTTCCGGGACAGGGGGACTGGGGCCAACGTCCTGACTTTC.

This rearrangement joins TRBV2 to TRBJ1-5; D may be TRBD1 (6 bases). CDR3 length: 15 amino acids. V was cut by 3 bases and J by 3 bases, with 12 bases left in between. Germline CDR1 is SNHLY and CDR2 is FYNNEI. CDR3 in amino acids: CASSDRGGPNQPQHF. DNA of the CDR3: TGTGCCAGCAGTGATCGGGGGGGCCCCAATCAGCCCCAGCATTTT. The entire variable domain, with the rest obtained from reference TRBV2 and TRBJ1-5, is as follows: EPEVTQTPSHQVTQMGQEVILRCVPISNHLYFYWYRQILGQKVEFLVSFYNNEISEKSEIFDDQFSVERPDGSNFTLKIRSTKLEDSAMYFCASSDRGGPNQPQHFGDGTRLSIL.

The rearrangement links TRBV5-6 to TRBJ2-1, with TRBD2 matching over 10 bases. The germline CDR1 and CDR2 sequences are SGHDT and YYEEEE. Trimming removed 3 bases from V and 4 bases from J; junction bases left unmatched: 16. This CDR3 contains 19 residues. CDR3 nucleotides: TGTGCCAGCAGCTGGACAGTCCGGACTAGCGGTCTTAGGTACAATGAGCAGTTCTTC. Its translation is CASSWTVRTSGLRYNEQFF.

As for this clone: Other nucleotide sequences from this sample produce the same CDR3. This rearrangement joins TRBV28 to TRBJ1-1; no clear D gene. The V gene lost 8 bases and the J gene lost 5 bases, with 6 bases spanning the gap. The germline V gene encodes CDR1 MDHEN and CDR2 SYDVKM. There are 10 residues in the CDR3. The CDR3 region is CASRGTEAFF. The CDR3 DNA reads as TGTGCCAGCCGAGGAACTGAAGCTTTCTTT.

This clone was picked up one time. The chain employs TRBV19 and TRBJ1-1; the D is unclear. CDR3 length: 9 amino acids. In germline, CDR1 is LNHDA, CDR2 SQIVND (reference sequence). In DNA form, the CDR3 reads TGTGTCCGGTGGACTGAAGCTTTCTTT. Protein: CVRWTEAFF. Together with reference TRBV19 and TRBJ1-1, the CDR3 gives the full variable domain: DGGITQSPKYLFRKEGQNVTLSCEQNLNHDAMYWYRQDPGQGLRLIYYSQIVNDFQKGDIAEGYSVSREKKESFPLTVTSAQKNPTAFYLCVRWTEAFFGQGTRLTVV.

This chain connects TRBV19 to TRBJ2-3, with no clear D. Germline V lookup: CDR1 LNHDA, CDR2 SQIVND (reference sequence). The V and J ends lost 7 bases and 4 bases respectively, with 9 bases between them. The CDR3 is made up of 12 amino acids. The CDR3 region is CASTSGPDTQYF. The CDR3 nucleotides are TGTGCCAGTACTTCTGGCCCAGATACGCAGTATTTT. The full variable domain, completed using reference TRBV19 and TRBJ2-3, is DGGITQSPKYLFRKEGQNVTLSCEQNLNHDAMYWYRQDPGQGLRLIYYSQIVNDFQKGDIAEGYSVSREKKESFPLTVTSAQKNPTAFYLCASTSGPDTQYFGPGTRLTVL.

This clone appeared a single time. The chain recombines TRBV6-5 with TRBJ1-1; weak D call: TRBD1 (5 bases). Germline lookup yields CDR1 MNHEY and CDR2 SVGAGI. The CDR3 has 12 residues. V dropped 0 bases and J dropped 11 bases, with 10 bases sitting between them. CDR3 loop: CASSYSGRAAFF. For the CDR3, the DNA is TGTGCCAGCAGTTACTCCGGCAGGGCGGCTTTCTTT.